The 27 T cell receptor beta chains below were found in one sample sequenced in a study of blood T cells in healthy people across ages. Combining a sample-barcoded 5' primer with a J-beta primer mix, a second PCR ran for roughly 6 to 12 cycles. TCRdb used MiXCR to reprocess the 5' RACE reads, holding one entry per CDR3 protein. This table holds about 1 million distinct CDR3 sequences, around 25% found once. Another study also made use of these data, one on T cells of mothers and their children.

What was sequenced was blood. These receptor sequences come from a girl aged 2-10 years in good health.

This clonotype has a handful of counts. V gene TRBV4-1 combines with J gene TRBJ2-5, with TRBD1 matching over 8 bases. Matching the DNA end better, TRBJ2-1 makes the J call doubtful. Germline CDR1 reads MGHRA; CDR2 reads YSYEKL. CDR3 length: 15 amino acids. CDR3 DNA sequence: TGCGCCAGCAGCCAAGGTAGGACAGGGCGCAAGGTGCAGTTCTTC. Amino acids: CASSQGRTGRKVQFF.

The CDR3: CSARVMGDTQYF. DNA of the CDR3: TGCAGTGCTAGGGTCATGGGGGATACGCAGTATTTT. The rearrangement links TRBV20-1 to TRBJ2-3; D unresolved. V lost 3 bases and J lost 6, with 10 bases in between. Looked up from germline, CDR1 is DFQATT and CDR2 is SNEGSKA (reference sequence). This CDR3 is built from 12 residues.

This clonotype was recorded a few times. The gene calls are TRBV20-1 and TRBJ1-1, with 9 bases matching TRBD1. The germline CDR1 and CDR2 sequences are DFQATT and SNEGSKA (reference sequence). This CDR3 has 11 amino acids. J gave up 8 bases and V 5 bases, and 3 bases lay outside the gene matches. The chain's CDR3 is CSAQGQGEAFF. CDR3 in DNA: TGCAGTGCTCAGGGACAGGGAGAAGCTTTCTTT.

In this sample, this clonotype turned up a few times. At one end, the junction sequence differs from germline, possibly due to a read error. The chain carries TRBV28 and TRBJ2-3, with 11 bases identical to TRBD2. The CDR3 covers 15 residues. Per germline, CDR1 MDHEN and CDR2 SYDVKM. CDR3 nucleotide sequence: TGTGCCGGCAGCCAACTAGCGGGAGTCACAGATACGCAGTATTTT. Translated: CAGSQLAGVTDTQYF.

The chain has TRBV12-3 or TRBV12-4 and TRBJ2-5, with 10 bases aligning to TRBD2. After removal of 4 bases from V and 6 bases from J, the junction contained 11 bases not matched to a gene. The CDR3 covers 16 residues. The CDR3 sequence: CASSSDLAGDPKTQYF. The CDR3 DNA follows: TGTGCCAGCAGTTCAGATCTAGCGGGAGACCCGAAGACCCAGTACTTC.

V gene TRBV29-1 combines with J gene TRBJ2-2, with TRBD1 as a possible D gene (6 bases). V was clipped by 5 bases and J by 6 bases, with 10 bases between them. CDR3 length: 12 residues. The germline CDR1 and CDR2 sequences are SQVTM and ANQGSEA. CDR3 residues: CSVFSGAGELFF. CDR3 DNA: TGCAGCGTTTTCTCAGGGGCCGGGGAGCTGTTTTTT.

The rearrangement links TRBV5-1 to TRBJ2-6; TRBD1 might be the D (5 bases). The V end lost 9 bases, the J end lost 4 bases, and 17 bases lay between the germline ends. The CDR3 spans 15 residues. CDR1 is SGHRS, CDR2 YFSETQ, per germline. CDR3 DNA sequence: TGCGCCACCAACCCAGGGTTCCCAGGGGCCAACGTCCTGACTTTC. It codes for CATNPGFPGANVLTF.

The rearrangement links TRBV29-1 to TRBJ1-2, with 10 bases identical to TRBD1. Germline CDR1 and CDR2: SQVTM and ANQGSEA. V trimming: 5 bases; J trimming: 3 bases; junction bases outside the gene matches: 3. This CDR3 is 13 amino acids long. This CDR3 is CSVWGQGHYGYTF. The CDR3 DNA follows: TGCAGCGTTTGGGGACAGGGGCACTATGGCTACACCTTC.

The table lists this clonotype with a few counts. The CDR3 DNA reads as TGCAGTGCTAGGACAGGTCGGGGGAATCAGCCCCAGCATTTT. It is translated as CSARTGRGNQPQHF. V gene TRBV20-1 combines with J gene TRBJ1-5; perhaps TRBD1 as D (6 bases). This CDR3 has 14 amino acids. Per germline, CDR1 DFQATT and CDR2 SNEGSKA (reference sequence). Deletions cut 3 bases from V and 4 bases from J, with 13 bases between.

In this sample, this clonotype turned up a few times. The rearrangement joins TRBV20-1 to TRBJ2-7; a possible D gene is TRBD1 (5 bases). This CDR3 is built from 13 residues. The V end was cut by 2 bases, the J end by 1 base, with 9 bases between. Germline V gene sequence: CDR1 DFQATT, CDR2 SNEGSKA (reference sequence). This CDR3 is CSARQQASYEQYF. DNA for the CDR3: TGCAGTGCTAGACAACAGGCTTCCTACGAGCAGTACTTC.

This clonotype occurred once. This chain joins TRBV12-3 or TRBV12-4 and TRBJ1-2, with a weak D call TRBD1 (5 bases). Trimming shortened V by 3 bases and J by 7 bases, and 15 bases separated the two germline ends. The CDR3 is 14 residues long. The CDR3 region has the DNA TGTGCCAGCAGTTTCGACAACAGGAGGGGTGGCTACACCTTC. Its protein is CASSFDNRRGGYTF.

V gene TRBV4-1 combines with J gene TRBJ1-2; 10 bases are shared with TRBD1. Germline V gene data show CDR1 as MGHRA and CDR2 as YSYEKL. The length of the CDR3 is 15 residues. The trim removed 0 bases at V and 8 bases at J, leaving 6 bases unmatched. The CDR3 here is CASSQDLRDRGGYTF. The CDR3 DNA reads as TGCGCCAGCAGCCAAGACCTACGGGACAGGGGAGGCTACACCTTC.

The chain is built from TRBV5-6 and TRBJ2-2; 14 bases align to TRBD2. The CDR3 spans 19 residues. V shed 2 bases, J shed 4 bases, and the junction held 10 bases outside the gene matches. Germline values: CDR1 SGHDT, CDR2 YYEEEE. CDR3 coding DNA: TGTGCCAGCAGCTTACCCGGGACTAGCGGGAGTATAGTCACCGGGGAGCTGTTTTTT. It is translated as CASSLPGTSGSIVTGELFF.

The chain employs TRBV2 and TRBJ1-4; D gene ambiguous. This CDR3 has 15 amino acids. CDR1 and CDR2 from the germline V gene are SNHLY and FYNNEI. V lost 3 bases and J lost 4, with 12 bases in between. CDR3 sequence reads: CASSDEAAGNEKLFF. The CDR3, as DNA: TGTGCCAGCAGTGACGAGGCAGCCGGTAATGAAAAACTGTTTTTT. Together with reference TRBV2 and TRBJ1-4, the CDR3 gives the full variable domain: EPEVTQTPSHQVTQMGQEVILRCVPISNHLYFYWYRQILGQKVEFLVSFYNNEISEKSEIFDDQFSVERPDGSNFTLKIRSTKLEDSAMYFCASSDEAAGNEKLFFGSGTQLSVL.

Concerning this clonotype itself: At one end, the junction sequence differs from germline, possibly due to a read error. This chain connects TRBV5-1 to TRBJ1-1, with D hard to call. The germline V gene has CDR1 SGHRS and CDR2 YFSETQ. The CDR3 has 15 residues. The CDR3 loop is CASSLSLAASTEALF. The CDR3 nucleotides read TGCGCCAGCAGCTTATCATTAGCCGCCTCGACTGAAGCTCTCTTT.

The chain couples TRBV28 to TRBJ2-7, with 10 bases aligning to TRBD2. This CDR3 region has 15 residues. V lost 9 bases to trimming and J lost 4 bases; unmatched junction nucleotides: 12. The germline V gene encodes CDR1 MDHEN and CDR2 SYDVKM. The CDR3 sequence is CASLRTSGHQYEQYF. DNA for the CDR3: TGTGCCAGTTTGAGGACTAGCGGCCACCAATACGAGCAGTACTTC.

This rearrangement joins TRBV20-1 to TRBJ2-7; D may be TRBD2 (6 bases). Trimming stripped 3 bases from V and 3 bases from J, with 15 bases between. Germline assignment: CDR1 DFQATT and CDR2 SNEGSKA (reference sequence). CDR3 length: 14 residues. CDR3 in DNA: TGCAGTGCTAGGGGTCGGGAGTCGGTCTACGAGCAGTACTTC. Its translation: CSARGRESVYEQYF.

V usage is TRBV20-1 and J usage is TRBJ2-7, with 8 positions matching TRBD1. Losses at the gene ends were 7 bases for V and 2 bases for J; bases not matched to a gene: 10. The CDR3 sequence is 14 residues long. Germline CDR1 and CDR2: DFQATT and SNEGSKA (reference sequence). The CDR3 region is CSVYSRQGTYEQYF. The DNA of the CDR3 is TGCAGTGTCTACTCCCGACAGGGGACCTACGAGCAGTACTTC.

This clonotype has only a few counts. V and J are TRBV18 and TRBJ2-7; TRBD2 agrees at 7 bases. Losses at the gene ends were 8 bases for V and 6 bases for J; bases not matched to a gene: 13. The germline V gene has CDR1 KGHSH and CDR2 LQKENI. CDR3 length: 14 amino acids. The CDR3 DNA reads TGTGCCAGCACAAATACGGGAGGCGTCAGCGAGCAGTACTTC. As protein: CASTNTGGVSEQYF.

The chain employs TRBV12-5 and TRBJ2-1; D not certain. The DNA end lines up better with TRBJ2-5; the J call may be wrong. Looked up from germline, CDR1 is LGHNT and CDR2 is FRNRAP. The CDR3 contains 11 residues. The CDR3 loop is CASGQTETQYF. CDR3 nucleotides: TGTGCTAGTGGTCAAACGGAGACCCAGTACTTC.

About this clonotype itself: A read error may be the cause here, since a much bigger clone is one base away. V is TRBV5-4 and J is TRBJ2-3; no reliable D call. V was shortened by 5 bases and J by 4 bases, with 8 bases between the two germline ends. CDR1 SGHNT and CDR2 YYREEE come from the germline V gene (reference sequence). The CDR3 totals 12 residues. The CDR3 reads CASSWVADTQYF. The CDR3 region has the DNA TGTGCCAGCAGTTGGGTGGCAGATACGCAGTATTTT.

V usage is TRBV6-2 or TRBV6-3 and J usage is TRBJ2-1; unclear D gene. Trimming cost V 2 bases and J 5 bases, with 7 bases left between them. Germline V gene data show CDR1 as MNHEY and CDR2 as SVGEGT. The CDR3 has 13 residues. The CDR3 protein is CASSYGWDNEQFF. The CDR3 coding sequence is TGTGCCAGCAGTTACGGGTGGGACAATGAGCAGTTCTTC.

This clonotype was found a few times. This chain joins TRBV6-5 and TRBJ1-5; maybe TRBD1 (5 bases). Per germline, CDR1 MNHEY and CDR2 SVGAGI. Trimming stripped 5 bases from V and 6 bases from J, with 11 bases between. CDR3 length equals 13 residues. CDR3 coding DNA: TGTGCCAGCAGTACGACAGTCCGTCAGCCCCAGCATTTT. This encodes CASSTTVRQPQHF.

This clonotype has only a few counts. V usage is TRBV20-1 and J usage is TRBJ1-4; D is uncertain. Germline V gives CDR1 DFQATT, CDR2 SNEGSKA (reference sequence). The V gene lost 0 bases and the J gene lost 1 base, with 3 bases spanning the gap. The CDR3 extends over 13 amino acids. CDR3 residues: CSARERTNEKLFF. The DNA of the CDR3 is TGCAGTGCTAGAGAGAGAACTAATGAAAAACTGTTTTTT.

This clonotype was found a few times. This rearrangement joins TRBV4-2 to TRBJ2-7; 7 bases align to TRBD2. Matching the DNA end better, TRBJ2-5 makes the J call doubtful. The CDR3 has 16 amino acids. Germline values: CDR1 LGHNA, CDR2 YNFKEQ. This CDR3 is CASSQDPGRIGETQYF. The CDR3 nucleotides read TGTGCCAGCAGCCAAGACCCCGGGAGGATAGGAGAGACCCAGTACTTC.

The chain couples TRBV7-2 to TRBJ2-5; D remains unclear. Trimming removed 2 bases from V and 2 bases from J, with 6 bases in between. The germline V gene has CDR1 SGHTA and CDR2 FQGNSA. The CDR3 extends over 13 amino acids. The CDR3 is CASSLKAQETQYF. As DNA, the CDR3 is TGTGCCAGCAGCTTAAAGGCACAAGAGACCCAGTACTTC.

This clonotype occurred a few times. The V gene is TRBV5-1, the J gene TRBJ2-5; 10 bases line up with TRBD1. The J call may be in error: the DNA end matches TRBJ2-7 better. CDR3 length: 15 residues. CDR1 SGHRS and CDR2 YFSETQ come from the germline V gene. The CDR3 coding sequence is TGCGCCAGCAGCTCCCTCCGGGACAGGGGATACGAGCAGTACTTC. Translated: CASSSLRDRGYEQYF.